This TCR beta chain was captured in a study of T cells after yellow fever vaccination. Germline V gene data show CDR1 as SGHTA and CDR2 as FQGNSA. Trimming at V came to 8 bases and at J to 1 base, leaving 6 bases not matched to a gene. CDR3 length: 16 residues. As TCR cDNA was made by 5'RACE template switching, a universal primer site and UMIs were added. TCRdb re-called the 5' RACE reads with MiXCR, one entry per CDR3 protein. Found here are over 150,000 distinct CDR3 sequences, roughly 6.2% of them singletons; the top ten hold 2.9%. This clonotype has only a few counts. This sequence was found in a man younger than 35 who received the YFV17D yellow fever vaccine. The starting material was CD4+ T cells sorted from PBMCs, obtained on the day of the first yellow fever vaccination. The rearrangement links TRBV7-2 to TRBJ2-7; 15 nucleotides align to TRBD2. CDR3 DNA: TGTGCCAGCGGGCTCGGGACTAGCGGGGGGTCCTACGAGCAGTACTTC. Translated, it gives CASGLGTSGGSYEQYF.